The present TCR beta chain was sequenced within a study of CD8 T cells in ankylosing spondylitis (dated by TCRdb to between 2016 and 2019). For context, the study as a whole: The study set out to find disease-linked TCR variants by profiling T cell receptor beta repertoires in ankylosing spondylitis patients and healthy donors. The full study cohort was made up of roughly 25 ankylosing spondylitis patients and 108 healthy donors. Peripheral blood samples were taken, and synovial fluid was additionally collected from ankylosing spondylitis patients.

The full study reports these points: A TCR beta motif of about eight highly homologous amino acid variants appeared characteristic of blood from ankylosing spondylitis patients. The disease-linked clones showed a CD8+ phenotype and occurred at relatively low frequencies in peripheral blood. The disease-linked clones were reported to be significantly enriched in matched synovial fluid samples from ankylosing spondylitis patients. Some motif variants had previously been reported in the synovial fluid and blood of reactive arthritis patients, which suggests shared mechanisms of disease initiation.

Instrument on record: Illumina HiSeq 2500. TCR beta libraries were prepared by quantitative 5'-RACE with molecular barcodes. The authors' analysis ran thus. To identify disease-linked TCR variants, a new computational method was used, one built on a probabilistic model of VDJ rearrangement. The raw public reads went through TCRdb reprocessing: fastp at Q25, MiXCR clone calling, in-frame beta chains kept. Entries are consolidated by CDR3 protein sequence, retaining the most common genes and DNA. The V and J calls reflect TCRdb's pipeline rather than the authors' work. This sample comprises about 220,000 distinct CDR3 sequences, 15% to 20% of them detected only once. Approximately 42% of the sample rests with the top ten. For CDR1 and CDR2, the germline V gene (reference sequence) lists SEHNR and FQNEAQ. V sheds 1 base and J sheds 8 bases, leaving 9 bases between their ends. The CDR3 spans 13 residues, from the cysteine through the phenylalanine. Only the CDR3 DNA stays, 39 bases, in frame from base 1.

Notes on this clonotype: Its specific antigen is unknown. No qualities accompany the bases; no much larger clone lies one base away.

Sample: blood, either unsorted or a sorted T cell fraction (not recorded which). In this chain, TRBV7-9 is recombined with TRBJ2-1; the D gene assignment is ambiguous. This TCR came from a male donor with ankylosing spondylitis. The DNA sequence is TGTGCCAGCAGCTTAGTTGACGTCGATGAGCAGTTCTTC. The encoded protein is CASSLVDVDEQFF.